The 21 T cell receptor beta chains reported below all come from one sample, sequenced in a study of glioma-infiltrating T cells after dendritic cell vaccination. Sequencing used immunoSEQ multiplex PCR; TCRdb keeps in-frame clones, though not all of them. This sample carries 50,000 to 60,000 clones, 70% to 85% of them seen once, and the ten largest clones take 15% to 18%. The time point denotes: after dendritic cell vaccination, including at tumor progression/relapse. The starting material was blood, obtained after dendritic cell vaccination. Receptors were obtained from a human donor with glioblastoma.

The chain has TRBV2 and TRBJ1-4, with D perhaps matching TRBD1 (6 bases). Germline V gene lookup returns CDR1 SNHLY and CDR2 FYNNEI. This CDR3 region has 15 residues. The ends were cut back, 7 bases at V and 4 bases at J, with 16 bases in the middle. CDR3 bases: TGTGCCAGCAAGAAATCAGGGGACAATAATGAAAAACTGTTTTTT. Its protein product is CASKKSGDNNEKLFF.

As DNA, the CDR3 is TGTGCCAGCAGCGACCTTTGGACAGGGAGACAATACGAGCAGTACTTC. This encodes CASSDLWTGRQYEQYF. V gene TRBV7-9 combines with J gene TRBJ2-7; 8 bases fit TRBD1. CDR1 SEHNR and CDR2 FQNEAQ come from the germline V gene (reference sequence). V trimming: 5 bases; J trimming: 4 bases; junction bases outside the gene matches: 13. The CDR3 runs to 16 residues. The entire variable domain, with the rest obtained from reference TRBV7-9 and TRBJ2-7, is as follows: DTGVSQNPRHKITKRGQNVTFRCDPISEHNRLYWYRQTLGQGPEFLTYFQNEAQLEKSRLLSDRFSAERPKGSFSTLEIQRTEQGDSAMYLCASSDLWTGRQYEQYFGPGTRLTVT.

The chain has TRBV4-2 and TRBJ1-2; maybe TRBD1 (6 bases). The V end lost 1 base, the J end lost 5 bases, and 8 bases lay between the germline ends. CDR3 length: 13 residues. Germline lookup yields CDR1 LGHNA and CDR2 YNFKEQ. CDR3 sequence (DNA): TGTGCCAGCAGCCAAGGGGACACTTATGGCTACACCTTC. It codes for CASSQGDTYGYTF.

The V call is TRBV7-2, the J call TRBJ1-4, with TRBD1 identical over 8 bases. Losses at the gene ends were 4 bases for V and 4 bases for J; bases not matched to a gene: 2. Germline CDR1 reads SGHTA; CDR2 reads FQGNSA. The CDR3 totals 14 residues. CDR3 in DNA: TGTGCCAGCAGCTCGACAGGGGATAATGAAAAACTGTTTTTT. Its protein product is CASSSTGDNEKLFF.

This clone was recorded a few times. The V call is TRBV29-1, the J call TRBJ1-4; 10 bases are a match to TRBD1. CDR1 is SQVTM, CDR2 ANQGSEA, per germline. CDR3 length: 13 amino acids. Losses at the gene ends were 7 bases for V and 8 bases for J; bases not matched to a gene: 7. This CDR3 reads CSAGQGVGEKLFF. In nucleotides, the CDR3 is TGCAGCGCCGGACAGGGGGTTGGGGAAAAACTGTTTTTT.

This clone was seen a few times. The V call is TRBV19, the J call TRBJ1-1, with D perhaps matching TRBD1 (6 bases). The length of the CDR3 is 15 residues. Trimming left V 5 bases short and J 1 base short, with 14 bases between. In germline, CDR1 is LNHDA, CDR2 SQIVND (reference sequence). The CDR3 sequence: CASSSPQTGNTEAFF. The DNA of the CDR3 is TGTGCCAGTAGTTCCCCCCAGACAGGGAACACTGAAGCTTTCTTT.

The CDR3 spells CAGAPVGAGELFF. The CDR3 coding sequence is TGTGCCGGGGCCCCGGTTGGAGCCGGGGAGCTGTTTTTT. The chain couples TRBV2 to TRBJ2-2, with D possibly matching TRBD1 (5 bases). Trimming shortened V by 11 bases and J by 6 bases, and 16 bases separated the two germline ends. The germline gives CDR1 SNHLY, CDR2 FYNNEI. This CDR3 comprises 13 residues.

The chain recombines TRBV5-4 with TRBJ2-1; 9 bases align to TRBD1. V trimming: 5 bases; J trimming: 4 bases; junction bases outside the gene matches: 7. This CDR3 has 15 amino acids. CDR1 is SGHNT, CDR2 YYREEE, per germline (reference sequence). CDR3 sequence: CASRFGQGLYNEQFF. CDR3 nucleotides: TGTGCCAGCAGATTCGGACAGGGGTTGTACAATGAGCAGTTCTTC. Full variable domain (remainder filled in from reference TRBV5-4 and TRBJ2-1): ETGVTQSPTHLIKTRGQQVTLRCSSQSGHNTVSWYQQALGQGPQFIFQYYREEENGRGNFPPRFSGLQFPNYSSELNVNALELDDSALYLCASRFGQGLYNEQFFGPGTRLTVL.

The chain employs TRBV11-2 and TRBJ1-1; D is perhaps TRBD1 (5 bases). Germline values: CDR1 SGHAT, CDR2 FQNNGV. This CDR3 has 13 residues. Trimming pared 6 bases from V and 4 bases from J, leaving 12 bases between. CDR3 amino acids: CASSYTDSTEAFF. In DNA, the CDR3 is TGTGCCAGCAGTTACACCGACAGCACTGAAGCTTTCTTT.

The chain links TRBV2 to TRBJ2-2; the D gene is possibly TRBD1 (5 bases). With 6 bases removed from V and 0 bases from J, the gap between germline ends came to 17 bases. This CDR3 comprises 17 residues. The germline V gene encodes CDR1 SNHLY and CDR2 FYNNEI. The chain's CDR3 is CASSPTDSPTNTGELFF. As DNA, the CDR3 is TGTGCCAGCAGCCCGACCGACAGTCCTACGAACACCGGGGAGCTGTTTTTT.

This chain connects TRBV6-1 to TRBJ1-2; 9 nucleotides agree with TRBD1. This CDR3 is 15 amino acids long. After removal of 4 bases from V and 8 bases from J, the junction contained 11 bases not matched to a gene. Germline values: CDR1 MNHNS, CDR2 SASEGT. CDR3 in amino acids: CASSVARTGEDGYTF. CDR3 DNA sequence: TGTGCCAGCAGTGTCGCAAGGACAGGGGAGGACGGCTACACCTTC.

The chain is built from TRBV7-8 and TRBJ2-7; no definite D call. CDR3 length equals 12 residues. Trimming took off 1 base at V and 4 bases at J, with 5 bases between the two ends. Germline V CDR1 and CDR2: SGHVS, FQNEAQ. The CDR3 sequence: CASSLGAYEQYF. The CDR3 region has the DNA TGTGCCAGCAGCTTAGGGGCGTACGAGCAGTACTTC.

This sequence joins TRBV29-1 and TRBJ1-3; a possible D gene is TRBD1 (6 bases). V shed 3 bases and J shed 2 bases, with 11 bases lying between them. The CDR3 spans 14 residues. The V gene's germline CDR1 is SQVTM and CDR2 ANQGSEA. The CDR3 DNA reads as TGCAGCGTTGATCCAGGGGATACTGGAAACACCATATATTTT. Translated, it gives CSVDPGDTGNTIYF.

V usage is TRBV10-3 and J usage is TRBJ2-7, with TRBD1 matching 9 bases. The V segment lost 8 bases and the J segment 1 base; nucleotides outside the gene matches: 12. CDR3 length equals 16 residues. The germline V gene has CDR1 ENHRY and CDR2 SYGVKD. The CDR3: CAIGGGDRDQSYEQYF. CDR3 in DNA: TGTGCCATCGGGGGCGGGGACAGGGATCAATCCTACGAGCAGTACTTC.

V usage is TRBV5-1 and J usage is TRBJ2-5, with 8 bases aligning to TRBD1. The CDR3 extends over 17 amino acids. CDR1 SGHRS and CDR2 YFSETQ come from the germline V gene. V shed 3 bases and J 4 bases; nucleotides not matched to a gene: 14. The CDR3 region is CASSSTPGQGELETQYF. CDR3 bases: TGCGCCAGCAGCTCAACCCCCGGACAGGGTGAGCTAGAGACCCAGTACTTC.

This clone occurred once. CDR3 sequence reads: CASSPAGQGFSGANVLTF. The CDR3 DNA follows: TGTGCCAGCTCACCAGCGGGACAGGGATTTTCTGGGGCCAACGTCCTGACTTTC. The gene calls are TRBV18 and TRBJ2-6; 9 bases align to TRBD1. The CDR3 extends over 18 amino acids. Looked up from germline, CDR1 is KGHSH and CDR2 is LQKENI. Trimming at V came to 2 bases and at J to 1 base, leaving 6 bases not matched to a gene.

CDR3 sequence reads: CASRSMRGASYNEQFF. CDR3 sequence (DNA): TGTGCCAGCAGAAGTATGCGGGGAGCCTCCTACAATGAGCAGTTCTTC. The chain joins TRBV27 to TRBJ2-1; maybe TRBD2 (6 bases). V lost 6 bases to trimming and J lost 0 bases, with 15 bases between them. CDR1 is MNHEY and CDR2 is SMNVEV in the germline V gene (reference sequence). The CDR3 length is 16 residues.

V usage is TRBV19 and J usage is TRBJ1-4, with TRBD1 identical over 8 bases. V trimming: 4 bases; J trimming: 8 bases; junction bases outside the gene matches: 9. Germline V gene sequence: CDR1 LNHDA, CDR2 SQIVND (reference sequence). This CDR3 is 15 amino acids long. This CDR3 reads CASSTKQGGTEKLFF. The CDR3 coding sequence is TGTGCCAGTAGTACCAAACAGGGGGGGACCGAAAAACTGTTTTTT.

As DNA, the CDR3 is TGCGCCAGCAGCATAAACTACAATGAGCAGTTCTTC. Protein: CASSINYNEQFF. The V and J genes are TRBV5-1 and TRBJ2-1; D not resolved. The CDR3 is 12 amino acids. The V end lost 4 bases, the J end lost 3 bases, and 5 bases lay between the germline ends. Germline lookup yields CDR1 SGHRS and CDR2 YFSETQ. Complete variable domain (other parts from reference TRBV5-1 and TRBJ2-1): KAGVTQTPRYLIKTRGQQVTLSCSPISGHRSVSWYQQTPGQGLQFLFEYFSETQRNKGNFPGRFSGRQFSNSRSEMNVSTLELGDSALYLCASSINYNEQFFGPGTRLTVL.

V is TRBV7-2 and J is TRBJ2-7, with 10 bases aligning to TRBD2. After removal of 4 bases from V and 5 bases from J, the junction contained 8 bases not matched to a gene. The CDR3 extends over 15 amino acids. Germline loops: CDR1 SGHTA, CDR2 FQGNSA. CDR3 protein: CASSYQRGGLDEQYF. The CDR3 bases are TGTGCCAGCAGCTATCAGCGGGGGGGCCTCGACGAGCAGTACTTC.

The V and J genes are TRBV9 and TRBJ1-1; tentatively, D is TRBD1 (6 bases). Germline assignment: CDR1 SGDLS and CDR2 YYNGEE. Trimming cost V 0 bases and J 12 bases, with 12 bases left between them. CDR3 size: 12 residues. CDR3 sequence reads: CASSVGGRPSFF. In nucleotides, the CDR3 is TGTGCCAGCAGCGTAGGGGGGCGTCCTTCTTTCTTT.